A selection of T cell receptor beta chains follows, all from one sample in a study of a mutant IDH1 vaccine in newly diagnosed glioma. TCRdb keeps only in-frame clones here, not all; method: immunoSEQ multiplex PCR. Among roughly 13,000 clones listed, around 76% were seen once. These receptors lack a known antigen. The material was PBMCs, obtained from a glioma patient whose treatment included an IDH1 peptide vaccine. The receptors come from a woman aged 40 to 50 with glioma. Both conserved end residues are part of each CDR3. The D gene is left open where the match is weak. The size of a clone is reported for some rows only, either as once, few or many, or as a class for expanded clones.

v_call	j_call	d_call	cdr3_length	clone_size	cdr3_nt	cdr3_aa
TRBV20-1	TRBJ2-5	NA	11	once	TGCAGTGCTAGTATTGGAGAGACCCAGTACTTC	CSASIGETQYF
TRBV28	TRBJ1-5	NA	12	NA	TGTGCCAGCAGTTTAAAAGGGGTGCCCCAGCATTTT	CASSLKGVPQHF
TRBV4-2	TRBJ2-3	NA	15	few	TGTGCCAGCAGCGAGGCTGAGGGATACACAGATACGCAGTATTTT	CASSEAEGYTDTQYF
TRBV6-1	TRBJ2-7	NA	13	NA	TGTGCCAGCAGTCCCCAACAGGGTTACGAGCAGTACTTC	CASSPQQGYEQYF
TRBV5-4	TRBJ2-7	TRBD2	17	few	TGTGCCAGCAGCTCTGGCCCTCCTGGGACTAGCGTCTACGAGCAGTACTTC	CASSSGPPGTSVYEQYF
TRBV29-1	TRBJ1-3	NA	14	NA	TGCAGCGTTGACCCCATCCTCTCTGGAAACACCATATATTTT	CSVDPILSGNTIYF
TRBV28	TRBJ2-1	NA	15	NA	TGTGCCAGCAGCCCGGTTAGTACCTCCTACAATGAGCAGTTCTTC	CASSPVSTSYNEQFF
TRBV9	TRBJ2-5	NA	13	NA	TGTGCCAGTTCCAACGGGTACGGGGAGACCCAGTACTTC	CASSNGYGETQYF
TRBV29-1	TRBJ1-5	TRBD1	13	few	TGCAGCGTCATCCGACAGGGCTCCAAGGCCCAGCATTTT	CSVIRQGSKAQHF
TRBV10-3	TRBJ1-2	NA	15	NA	TGTGCCATCAGTGAGTCGAGGGGCAGGGATTATGGCTACACCTTC	CAISESRGRDYGYTF
TRBV7-2	TRBJ2-3	TRBD2	16	NA	TGTGCCAGCAGCCTAGTAGCGGGAGGGCTTTCAGATACGCAGTATTTT	CASSLVAGGLSDTQYF
TRBV18	TRBJ1-4	TRBD1	18	NA	TGTGCCAGCTCACTACCGGGACAGAACTATGCCCTAGCTGAAAAACTGTTTTTT	CASSLPGQNYALAEKLFF
TRBV2	TRBJ2-2	NA	13	NA	TGTGCCAGCCAGACAGGCCACACCGGGGAGCTGTTTTTT	CASQTGHTGELFF
TRBV5-1	TRBJ2-1	NA	15	NA	TGCGCCAGCAGCTTGCCGACCGGGGGGCACAATGAGCAGTTCTTC	CASSLPTGGHNEQFF
TRBV29-1	TRBJ2-5	NA	14	NA	TGCAGCGTTGAAGATAGAAGTTACCAAGAGACCCAGTACTTC	CSVEDRSYQETQYF
TRBV7-6	TRBJ2-7	NA	13	NA	TGTGCCAGCAGCTTAGCCACCACAGGGGAGCAGTACTTC	CASSLATTGEQYF
TRBV28	TRBJ1-1	NA	12	once	TGTGCCAGCAGTTTTGACCAACGGGAGGCTTTCTTT	CASSFDQREAFF
TRBV6-4	TRBJ2-5	NA	15	NA	TGTGCCAGCAGTGACTCGGACTGTTGCGAGGAGACCCAGTACTTC	CASSDSDCCEETQYF
TRBV28	TRBJ2-2	NA	11	NA	TGTGCCGCCCAGAACACCGGGGAGCTGTTTTTT	CAAQNTGELFF
TRBV10-3	TRBJ2-1	NA	16	NA	TGTGCCATCAGTGAGTCGACCGGGTACTCCTACAATGAGCAGTTCTTC	CAISESTGYSYNEQFF
TRBV28	TRBJ2-7	TRBD2	14	NA	TGTGCCAGCGTTTCTAGCGGACCCTCCTACGAGCAGTACTTC	CASVSSGPSYEQYF
TRBV4-1	TRBJ2-1	TRBD2	19	NA	TGCGCCAGCAGCCAAGATAGGGCCGGGACGCGGGGGGTATACAATGAGCAGTTCTTC	CASSQDRAGTRGVYNEQFF
TRBV6-1	TRBJ1-1	NA	14	NA	TGTGCCAGCAGTGCAGACCCGGGGGGCACTGAAGCTTTCTTT	CASSADPGGTEAFF
TRBV30	TRBJ2-3	TRBD2	14	NA	TGTGCCTGGAATAGGCGGGGGGGGCCAGATACGCAGTATTTT	CAWNRRGGPDTQYF
TRBV28	TRBJ2-7	NA	17	NA	TGTGCCAGCAGTTTACCCATCGGGGGAATTCTCACCTACGAGCAGTACTTC	CASSLPIGGILTYEQYF
TRBV4-3	TRBJ2-1	NA	15	NA	TGCGCCAGCAGCCTTCGAGACAGCCCCTACAATGAGCAGTTCTTC	CASSLRDSPYNEQFF
TRBV7-9	TRBJ2-1	NA	12	few	TGTGCCAGCAGCCAAGGGTGGAATGAGCAGTTCTTC	CASSQGWNEQFF
TRBV23-1	TRBJ2-3	TRBD1	16	NA	TGCGCCAGCAGTGCCACAGGGGCGCGGACCGAATATACGCAGTATTTT	CASSATGARTEYTQYF
TRBV6-6	TRBJ1-6	NA	14	NA	TGTGCCAGCACACTGTTGTCCTATAATTCACCCCTCCACTTT	CASTLLSYNSPLHF
TRBV6-5	TRBJ2-7	TRBD1	15	NA	TGTGCCAGCCAGGGTGGGGGACAGGGAAAAAACGAGCAGTACTTC	CASQGGGQGKNEQYF
TRBV5-1	TRBJ1-2	TRBD1	15	NA	TGCGCCAGCAGCCCGGGACAGGGAGAATCCTATGGCTACACCTTC	CASSPGQGESYGYTF
TRBV28	TRBJ2-7	NA	15	NA	TGTGCCAGCACCAACGACGGGACTGGGCTTAGAGAGCAGTACTTC	CASTNDGTGLREQYF
TRBV9	TRBJ2-5	TRBD2	13	NA	TGTGCCAGCAGCGCGGGACTAGGAGAGACCCAGTACTTC	CASSAGLGETQYF
TRBV6-5	TRBJ1-6	NA	15	NA	TGTGCCAGCAGTTACTCTAGGCAGGGAGGCTCACCCCTCCACTTT	CASSYSRQGGSPLHF
TRBV4-1	TRBJ1-5	NA	12	NA	TGCGCCAGCAGCCAAGGTGATCAGCCCCAGCATTTT	CASSQGDQPQHF
TRBV18	TRBJ2-6	NA	14	once	TGTGCCAGCTCCCCGCTATCTGGGGCCAACGTCCTGACTTTC	CASSPLSGANVLTF
TRBV5-4	TRBJ2-5	NA	14	NA	TGTGCCAGCAGCTTGCCAGTAGGGCAAGAGACCCAGTACTTC	CASSLPVGQETQYF
TRBV18	TRBJ2-1	TRBD2	16	NA	TGTGCCAGCTCACCGAGGACTAGCCGCCCCTACAATGAGCAGTTCTTC	CASSPRTSRPYNEQFF
TRBV6-5	TRBJ2-5	TRBD1	14	NA	TGTGCCAGCACTCCAACAGGGGATTGGGAGACCCAGTACTTC	CASTPTGDWETQYF
TRBV10-3	TRBJ1-1	NA	14	once	TGTGCCATCAGTGAGTCAGGGGGGAACACTGAAGCTTTCTTT	CAISESGGNTEAFF
TRBV4-3	TRBJ1-3	TRBD1	16	few	TGCGCCAGCAGCCAAGAGGGGAGGGGGCTGGTAAACACCATATATTTT	CASSQEGRGLVNTIYF
TRBV27	TRBJ2-1	TRBD1	16	few	TGTGCCAGCAGATACCAGGGGGCCAGCTCCTACAATGAGCAGTTCTTC	CASRYQGASSYNEQFF
TRBV13	TRBJ2-7	NA	16	NA	TGTGCCAGCAGCTCCCCAGTCCGTTCTTTCTCCTACGAGCAGTACTTC	CASSSPVRSFSYEQYF
TRBV27	TRBJ2-7	TRBD2	15	NA	TGTGCCAGCAGTTTTGGGCTAGCGGGCCCCAACGAGCAGTACTTC	CASSFGLAGPNEQYF
TRBV19	TRBJ2-1	TRBD2	15	NA	TGTGCCAGTAGCTCTAGCGGGGGGCCCTACAATGAGCAGTTCTTC	CASSSSGGPYNEQFF
TRBV25-1	TRBJ1-3	NA	14	NA	TGTGCCAGCAGTGAGGGAGGGGCGGGAAACACCATATATTTT	CASSEGGAGNTIYF
TRBV27	TRBJ2-7	NA	14	NA	TGTGCCAGCAGACACAGGACAGCAACCTACGAGCAGTACTTC	CASRHRTATYEQYF
TRBV5-1	TRBJ2-3	NA	14	NA	TGCGCCAGCAGCCGAACCACAGGGCCAGATACGCAGTATTTT	CASSRTTGPDTQYF
TRBV7-8	TRBJ1-1	TRBD1	15	once	TGTGCCAGCAGCTCTTTGGGACAGGGAAATCCCGAAGCTTTCTTT	CASSSLGQGNPEAFF
TRBV6-6	TRBJ2-2	NA	14	NA	TGTGCCAGCAGTTACTCTCCGGGGATCGGGGAGCTGTTTTTT	CASSYSPGIGELFF
TRBV11-3	TRBJ2-1	NA	15	few	TGTGCCAGCAGCCCCCGGGACTCAGGAGGAAATGAGCAGTTCTTC	CASSPRDSGGNEQFF
TRBV4-3	TRBJ2-7	NA	15	NA	TGCGCCAGCAGCCTGTACCTGGGGGGATCCTACGAGCAGTACTTC	CASSLYLGGSYEQYF
TRBV2	TRBJ2-2	NA	17	NA	TGTGCCAGCAGTGAAGAGGGACTCGGAAAGTGGAGCGGGGAGCTGTTTTTT	CASSEEGLGKWSGELFF
TRBV7-2	TRBJ2-1	TRBD2	14	NA	TGTGCCAGCAGACCGGGACTAGCGGGACCCCGGCAGTTCTTC	CASRPGLAGPRQFF
TRBV7-9	TRBJ1-2	TRBD1	17	NA	TGTGCCAGCAGCCTCGGGACAGGGGGCGCCGTCTGGGGTGGCTACACCTTC	CASSLGTGGAVWGGYTF